Listed below are T cell receptor beta chains from one sample, sequenced in a study of blood T cell repertoires in COVID-19. Profiling relied on immunoSEQ multiplex PCR, and the TCRdb table lists in-frame clones only, not all of them. This sample has roughly 250,000 clones, with around 84% found just once. Sequenced input: peripheral blood. The receptors were sampled from a woman aged 40 to 50 who had recovered from COVID-19. Both conserved end residues are part of each CDR3. D genes are given only for firm matches. A clone size is listed for some rows: how often the clone was seen (once, few, many), or a class if it is expanded.

NA	TRBV6-5	TRBJ1-1	14	TRBD1	CASRRQGVGTEAFF	TGTGCCAGCAGACGACAGGGGGTAGGCACTGAAGCTTTCTTT
NA	TRBV6-1	TRBJ1-1	16	NA	CASSESVGGVNTEAFF	TGTGCCAGCAGTGAAAGCGTCGGCGGGGTGAACACTGAAGCTTTCTTT
NA	TRBV19	TRBJ2-1	15	TRBD2	CASSIDWTSPYEQFF	TGTGCCAGTAGTATAGATTGGACTAGTCCTTATGAGCAGTTCTTC
NA	TRBV11-2	TRBJ1-1	19	TRBD1	CASSLDPAWAGGLDTEAFF	TGTGCCAGCAGCTTAGATCCCGCTTGGGCAGGGGGTTTGGACACTGAAGCTTTCTTT
few	TRBV3-1/TRBV3-2	TRBJ1-6	15	TRBD1	CASSQERGLNSPLHF	TGTGCCAGCAGCCAAGAAAGGGGGCTGAATTCACCCCTCCACTTT
NA	TRBV21-1	TRBJ2-2	13	NA	CALGPGETGELFF	TGTGCCCTAGGCCCAGGGGAGACCGGGGAGCTGTTTTTT
NA	TRBV6-1	TRBJ1-3	15	NA	CASSGATFAGNTIYF	TGTGCCAGCAGTGGAGCTACATTCGCTGGAAACACCATATATTTT
NA	TRBV10-1	TRBJ1-2	15	TRBD1	CASSGGDRRDYGYTF	TGCGCCAGCAGTGGGGGGGACAGGAGGGACTATGGCTACACCTTC
NA	TRBV3-1/TRBV3-2	TRBJ2-7	14	NA	CASSQNRESYEQYF	TGTGCCAGCAGCCAAAACAGGGAATCCTACGAGCAGTACTTC
NA	TRBV7-2	TRBJ1-2	14	NA	CASSPGQTNYGYTF	TGTGCCAGCAGCCCCGGACAGACTAACTATGGCTACACCTTC
NA	TRBV18	TRBJ2-4	14	TRBD1	CASSPPTGLNIQYF	TGTGCCAGCTCACCACCGACAGGGCTAAACATTCAGTACTTC
NA	TRBV3-1/TRBV3-2	TRBJ2-6	19	NA	CASSQDWGGPNSGANVLTF	TGTGCCAGCAGCCAAGATTGGGGGGGGCCAAACTCTGGGGCCAACGTCCTGACTTTC
NA	TRBV4-1	TRBJ1-2	17	TRBD1	CASSQDIRTGTNYGYTF	TGCGCCAGCAGCCAAGATATTAGGACAGGGACCAACTATGGCTACACCTTC
NA	TRBV9	TRBJ1-1	13	TRBD1	CASSADRDTEAFF	TGTGCCAGCAGCGCGGACAGGGACACTGAAGCTTTCTTT
NA	TRBV11-2	TRBJ2-7	13	TRBD1	CASSLDDWTGHLF	TGTGCCAGCAGCTTAGATGACTGGACAGGACATCTCTTC
NA	TRBV7-9	TRBJ2-1	15	TRBD2	CASSLELARNNEQFF	TGTGCCAGCAGCTTAGAACTAGCGAGGAACAATGAGCAGTTCTTC
NA	TRBV28	TRBJ2-7	16	NA	CASSLSQAGRLHEQYF	TGTGCCAGCAGTTTATCGCAGGCAGGGAGGCTCCACGAGCAGTACTTC
NA	TRBV9	TRBJ2-5	16	TRBD1	CASSVGGQGKLETQYF	TGTGCCAGCAGCGTTGGGGGACAGGGGAAATTGGAGACCCAGTACTTC
NA	TRBV12-3/TRBV12-4	TRBJ2-2	13	NA	CAIRQANTGELFF	TGTGCCATCCGACAAGCGAACACCGGGGAGCTGTTTTTT
NA	TRBV18	TRBJ2-7	15	NA	CASSPPSESLYEQYF	TGTGCCAGCTCACCGCCTAGCGAATCACTCTACGAGCAGTACTTC
NA	TRBV11-2	TRBJ1-6	15	NA	CASTTTAPRGGPLHF	TGTGCCAGCACCACCACAGCGCCCCGAGGGGGACCCCTCCACTTT
NA	TRBV5-1	TRBJ2-1	16	TRBD2	CASSLLTSGGYNEQFF	TGCGCCAGCAGCCTACTGACTAGCGGGGGGTACAATGAGCAGTTCTTC
NA	TRBV28	TRBJ2-7	15	NA	CASMGTVRLAGEQYF	TGTGCCAGCATGGGTACCGTACGGTTGGCGGGGGAGCAGTACTTC
NA	TRBV4-2	TRBJ1-4	14	NA	CASSPGQSNEKLFF	TGTGCCAGCAGCCCGGGACAATCAAATGAAAAACTGTTTTTT
few	TRBV3-1/TRBV3-2	TRBJ1-1	12	NA	CASSLINTEAFF	TGTGCCAGCAGCCTAATAAACACTGAAGCTTTCTTT
NA	TRBV5-1	TRBJ2-2	16	NA	CASSLGPATGTGELFF	TGCGCCAGCAGCTTGGGACCAGCAACGGGAACCGGGGAGCTGTTTTTT
few	TRBV7-2	TRBJ1-3	16	NA	CASSLITGHSGNTIYF	TGTGCCAGCAGCTTAATAACAGGGCACTCTGGAAACACCATATATTTT
NA	TRBV18	TRBJ1-2	14	TRBD1	CASSPTGVDYGHTF	TGTGCCAGCTCACCGACAGGGGTGGATTATGGCCACACCTTC
NA	TRBV5-6	TRBJ1-6	15	NA	CASSLAGGYGSPLHF	TGTGCCAGCAGCTTGGCGGGGGGTTACGGTTCACCCCTCCACTTT
NA	TRBV28	TRBJ2-4	15	NA	CASSPAGSAWNIQYF	TGTGCCAGCAGCCCGGCAGGTTCGGCGTGGAACATTCAGTACTTC
NA	TRBV2	TRBJ2-6	17	NA	CASSEDAGLSGANVLTF	TGTGCCAGCAGTGAAGACGCAGGGCTTTCTGGGGCCAACGTCCTGACTTTC
once	TRBV5-4	TRBJ1-1	15	NA	CASSSRSNMNTEAFF	TGTGCCAGCAGCTCACGATCCAACATGAACACTGAAGCTTTCTTT
few	TRBV29-1	TRBJ2-2	16	NA	CSVRGAGKLGTGELFF	TGCAGCGTTCGTGGGGCAGGGAAACTGGGCACCGGGGAGCTGTTTTTT
NA	TRBV6-1	TRBJ1-1	16	NA	CASSESSYRENTEAFF	TGTGCCAGCAGTGAATCCTCTTACAGGGAGAACACTGAAGCTTTCTTT
NA	TRBV24-1	TRBJ2-5	18	TRBD2	CATSDALGLAGGQETQYF	TGTGCCACCAGTGATGCCCTCGGACTAGCGGGGGGTCAAGAGACCCAGTACTTC
NA	TRBV6-5	TRBJ1-2	14	TRBD1	CASSYGTETYGYTF	TGTGCCAGTTCCTACGGGACAGAGACCTATGGCTACACCTTC
NA	TRBV4-2	TRBJ2-6	18	NA	CASSQDFAEGSGANVLTF	TGTGCCAGCAGCCAAGATTTTGCGGAGGGCTCTGGGGCCAACGTCCTGACTTTC
NA	TRBV5-1	TRBJ1-2	13	NA	CASSSDNLNLYTF	TGCGCCAGCAGCTCGGACAACTTGAACCTCTACACCTTC
NA	TRBV7-9	TRBJ2-7	11	NA	CASSFGPEQYF	TGTGCCAGCAGTTTTGGCCCCGAGCAGTACTTC
NA	TRBV10-3	TRBJ1-4	13	NA	CAISESTIEKLFF	TGTGCCATCAGTGAGTCGACAATTGAAAAACTGTTTTTT
NA	TRBV12-3/TRBV12-4	TRBJ1-4	13	NA	CASSLIRNEKLFF	TGTGCCAGCAGTTTAATCAGGAATGAAAAACTGTTTTTT
NA	TRBV7-3	TRBJ1-6	13	NA	CASSYQRDSPLHF	TGTGCCAGCAGCTATCAACGGGATTCACCCCTCCACTTT
NA	TRBV6-5	TRBJ1-3	14	NA	CASKDSFSGNTIYF	TGTGCCAGCAAGGACAGTTTCTCTGGAAACACCATATATTTT
NA	TRBV11-2	TRBJ2-4	13	NA	CASRRGAKNIQYF	TGTGCCAGCCGTCGGGGGGCCAAAAACATTCAGTACTTC
few	TRBV5-1	TRBJ1-5	15	NA	CASSLGGWSNQPQHF	TGCGCCAGCAGCTTAGGCGGCTGGAGCAATCAGCCCCAGCATTTT
NA	TRBV12-3/TRBV12-4	TRBJ2-7	12	NA	CASSLMADEQYF	TGTGCCAGCAGTTTAATGGCAGACGAGCAGTACTTC
NA	TRBV6-6	TRBJ1-1	15	NA	CASNWPAQQTAEAFF	TGTGCCAGCAACTGGCCCGCCCAACAGACAGCTGAAGCTTTCTTT
NA	TRBV4-1	TRBJ2-3	13	NA	CASSPEYRDTQYF	TGCGCCAGCAGCCCAGAATACCGGGATACGCAGTATTTT
NA	TRBV15	TRBJ2-7	15	NA	CATSREASDTYEQYF	TGTGCCACCAGCAGAGAGGCTAGCGATACCTACGAGCAGTACTTC
NA	TRBV5-4	TRBJ1-1	16	TRBD1	CASSSDRGRMNTEAFF	TGTGCCAGCAGCTCCGACAGGGGACGGATGAACACTGAAGCTTTCTTT
NA	TRBV5-1	TRBJ2-1	14	TRBD2	CASSLSGGYNEQFF	TGCGCCAGCAGCTTGAGCGGGGGCTACAATGAGCAGTTCTTC
once	TRBV30	TRBJ1-4	16	TRBD1	CAWSATGGTANEKLFF	TGTGCCTGGAGTGCCACAGGGGGGACGGCTAATGAAAAACTGTTTTTT
NA	TRBV5-6	TRBJ1-5	16	NA	CASSLGGQYSNQPQHF	TGTGCCAGCAGCCTTGGTGGGCAGTATAGCAATCAGCCCCAGCATTTT
NA	TRBV5-1	TRBJ1-1	13	NA	CASSLAENTEAFF	TGCGCCAGCAGCTTGGCAGAGAACACTGAAGCTTTCTTT
NA	TRBV11-2	TRBJ1-6	19	NA	CASSLPTTPPGQANSPLHF	TGTGCCAGCAGCCTACCGACGACCCCTCCGGGACAAGCTAATTCACCCCTCCACTTT
few	TRBV5-1	TRBJ2-2	16	TRBD1	CASSSTGGVVSGELFF	TGCGCCAGCAGCTCCACAGGGGGCGTTGTATCGGGGGAGCTGTTTTTT
NA	TRBV5-5	TRBJ2-1	15	NA	CASSHTWSSYNEQFF	TGTGCCAGCAGCCATACATGGAGCTCCTACAATGAGCAGTTCTTC
NA	TRBV7-8	TRBJ2-3	17	TRBD2	CASSSALAGGREDTQYF	TGTGCCAGCAGCTCCGCCTTAGCGGGGGGGCGAGAAGATACGCAGTATTTT
NA	TRBV18	TRBJ2-6	17	NA	CASSQNTVTVGANVLTF	TGTGCCAGCTCACAAAATACGGTCACCGTTGGGGCCAACGTCCTGACTTTC
NA	TRBV5-1	TRBJ2-1	16	TRBD2	CASSLGGGASFHEQFF	TGCGCCAGCAGCTTGGGCGGGGGGGCTAGCTTCCATGAGCAGTTCTTC